This TCR beta chain is drawn from a study of breast tumors, draining lymph nodes, adjacent tissues (dated by TCRdb to the mid-2010s). Concerning the study at large: In breast cancer patients, the study compared the TCR beta repertoires of tumor, adjacent nontumor tissue and axillary lymph nodes. In human breast cancer, the study set out to evaluate how tumor, surrounding tissue and draining lymph node repertoires relate to one another and whether T cells may move between these sites.

The junction shows trimming of 5 bases on V and 2 bases on J, and the gene matches do not reach 5 bases of it. CDR1 and CDR2, looked up from the germline V gene, are SGHDN and FVKESK. Including the terminal cysteine and phenylalanine, the CDR3 comprises 15 residues. Of all the DNA, just the CDR3 is kept, 45 bases in frame from base 1. There are many counts of this clonotype. Its antigen remains undetermined. No quality values exist for individual bases; no much larger clone is one base distant. The axillary draining lymph nodes of breast cancer patients were the source of the lymph node samples. The investigation overall reported the following: In luminal-like breast cancer, tumor and nontumor tissue repertoires resembled each other significantly more than in basal-like breast cancer. Tumor T-cell repertoires showed less diversity than lymph node repertoires and more diversity than nontumor tissue repertoires, and tumor T-cell repertoires showed preferential V and J gene usage. The data were considered consistent with most tumor T cells being derived from the lymph node and subsequently expanding within tumor tissue. The study presented the conclusion that tumor T cells originate in lymph nodes as consistent with a hypothesis, not as something directly demonstrated.

The listed sequencing device is Illumina HiSeq 2000. Multiplex PCR amplification was used to build the TCR beta chain libraries. High-throughput sequencing was used to analyze the amplified TCR beta chain products. TCRdb reran the public reads through fastp at Q25 and MiXCR, keeping productive beta chains. Every distinct CDR3 protein forms one entry, paired with its most common genes and DNA. This sample lists under 300,000 distinct CDR3 sequences; nearly 35% were detected once. Approximately 3.6% of the sample goes to the ten largest clones. This chain joins TRBV14 to TRBJ2-3; 9 junctional bases match TRBD1. The source is a female donor with breast cancer. Some clones in this sample may be carry-over from other donors' samples. The sequenced material came from axillary lymph node tissue. For the CDR3, the sequence is CASSFYRGHTDTQYF. The DNA sequence follows: TGTGCCAGCAGCTTCTACAGGGGGCACACAGATACGCAGTATTTT.